These T cell receptor beta chains were read from a single sample in a study of blood T cell repertoires in COVID-19. Clones were sequenced by immunoSEQ multiplex PCR, and TCRdb holds only the in-frame ones, with some missing. Among 100,000 to 130,000 clones, about nine tenths were seen once, and the ten largest hold 6.5% to 7%. Sequenced: peripheral blood. Receptors were obtained from a man in his forties or fifties with active or convalescent COVID-19. The CDR3 runs from the conserved cysteine through the conserved F or W. The D gene is left open where the match is weak. Clone size is stated in some rows and not others, as once, few, many or a class when expanded.

size: -; D: TRBD1; V: TRBV19; J: TRBJ2-1; CDR3: CASSRDRAPYNEQFF; DNA: TGTGCCAGTAGCAGGGACAGGGCGCCGTACAATGAGCAGTTCTTC
size: once; D: TRBD2; V: TRBV5-4; J: TRBJ2-7; CDR3: CASSLGTSGVSPSYEQYF; DNA: TGTGCCAGCAGCTTGGGGACTAGCGGGGTTAGCCCATCCTACGAGCAGTACTTC
size: -; D: TRBD2; V: TRBV19; J: TRBJ2-1; CDR3: CASREGVAGVYNEQFF; DNA: TGTGCCAGTAGGGAGGGGGTAGCGGGAGTCTACAATGAGCAGTTCTTC
size: -; D: -; V: TRBV19; J: TRBJ2-7; CDR3: CASSIRHLSYEQYF; DNA: TGTGCCAGTAGTATCAGACACCTATCCTACGAGCAGTACTTC
size: -; D: -; V: TRBV28; J: TRBJ2-5; CDR3: CASKDTLTQYF; DNA: TGTGCCAGCAAGGACACACTGACCCAGTACTTC
size: -; D: TRBD1; V: TRBV30; J: TRBJ2-7; CDR3: CAWSAKQGGEQYF; DNA: TGTGCCTGGAGTGCAAAACAGGGGGGTGAGCAGTACTTC
size: -; D: -; V: TRBV6-5; J: TRBJ1-5; CDR3: CASSLSGAPNQPQHF; DNA: TGTGCCAGCAGCCTTTCGGGAGCCCCCAATCAGCCCCAGCATTTT
size: -; D: TRBD1; V: TRBV28; J: TRBJ1-2; CDR3: CASSPGTGPYGYTF; DNA: TGTGCCAGCAGTCCCGGGACAGGGCCCTATGGCTACACCTTC
size: -; D: TRBD2; V: TRBV18; J: TRBJ2-2; CDR3: CASSPPGLAGGNTGELFF; DNA: TGTGCCAGCTCACCTCCGGGACTAGCGGGCGGAAACACCGGGGAGCTGTTTTTT
size: once; D: -; V: TRBV2; J: TRBJ1-2; CDR3: CASSEARGRNYGYTF; DNA: TGTGCCAGCAGTGAAGCGCGGGGGCGGAACTATGGCTACACCTTC
size: -; D: -; V: TRBV7-9; J: TRBJ1-1; CDR3: CASSPRAGSAFF; DNA: TGTGCCAGCAGCCCGAGAGCAGGGTCGGCTTTCTTT
size: -; D: -; V: TRBV3-1/TRBV3-2; J: TRBJ2-3; CDR3: CASSQVQLAATDTQYF; DNA: TGTGCCAGCAGCCAAGTGCAGTTAGCGGCCACAGATACGCAGTATTTT
size: -; D: -; V: TRBV7-2; J: TRBJ2-4; CDR3: CASSPQDTVAKNIQYF; DNA: TGTGCCAGCAGCCCACAGGACACCGTAGCCAAAAACATTCAGTACTTC
size: -; D: TRBD1; V: TRBV27; J: TRBJ2-3; CDR3: CASSPQGIGTDTQYF; DNA: TGTGCCAGCAGTCCACAGGGGATTGGGACAGATACGCAGTATTTT
size: -; D: -; V: TRBV6-5; J: TRBJ2-7; CDR3: CASSYSQGGAYEQYF; DNA: TGTGCCAGCAGTTACTCACAGGGTGGGGCCTACGAGCAGTACTTC